The source of this T cell receptor beta chain is a study of CD8 T cells in Susac syndrome. V lost 1 base to trimming and J lost 7 bases, with 7 bases between them. The length of the CDR3 is 12 residues. In germline, CDR1 is MGHRA, CDR2 YSYEKL. Reverse transcription of roughly 0.5 to 1 ug RNA was carried out with random hexamers. TCRdb recomputed calls from the immunoSEQ multiplex PCR reads with MiXCR, one row per CDR3 protein. The sample contains 200,000 or so distinct CDR3 sequences, about 95% of which appear only once. Material for sequencing was CD8+ T cells from PBMCs. The rearrangement joins TRBV4-1 to TRBJ1-1; D not resolved. The sequence was obtained from a human donor with Susac syndrome. CDR3 nucleotides: TGCGCCAGCAGCCAAGCAGGAGTTGAAGCTTTCTTT. Translation gives CASSQAGVEAFF.